These T cell receptor beta chains were read from a single sample in a study of B cell selection in AIRE deficiency. Clones were sequenced by immunoSEQ multiplex PCR, and TCRdb holds only the in-frame ones, with some missing. The sample holds about 26,000 clones, approximately 92% seen once. Source material: CD4+CD25+ Tregs sorted from PBMCs. The receptors come from a human donor in good health. The CDR3 runs from the conserved cysteine through the conserved F or W. The D gene is left open where the match is weak. Size is omitted from some rows. Given values are once, few, many or a class for expanded clones.

clone_size	v_call	j_call	d_call	cdr3_nt	cdr3_aa
-	TRBV27	TRBJ2-3	-	TGTGCCAGCAGTTTACACCGGCCGGGACAGGGCGGGAGGGATACGCAGTATTTT	CASSLHRPGQGGRDTQYF
-	TRBV6-1	TRBJ1-4	-	TGTGCCAGCAGTGCCCTCATGCATGAAAAACTGTTTTTT	CASSALMHEKLFF
-	TRBV5-1	TRBJ2-1	-	TGCGCCAGCAGCTTTGGATCGGGGGGCCTTAGTAATGAGCAGTTCTTC	CASSFGSGGLSNEQFF
-	TRBV4-1	TRBJ2-1	TRBD2	TGCGCCAGCAGCCAACCGGCGGGGGGCGGGGTCAATGAGCAGTTCTTC	CASSQPAGGGVNEQFF
-	TRBV10-3	TRBJ2-3	TRBD2	TGTGCCATCAGTGAGTCGACCCTAGCGGGCCTCACAGATACGCAGTATTTT	CAISESTLAGLTDTQYF
few	TRBV6-1	TRBJ1-4	TRBD1	TGTGCCAGCAGAGGGACAGGGGGACAGGAAAAACTGTTTTTT	CASRGTGGQEKLFF
-	TRBV5-1	TRBJ2-7	TRBD1	TGCGCCAGCAGCCATAGGCCCTCCGGGACAGGGTTGGTCGAGCAGTACTTC	CASSHRPSGTGLVEQYF
-	TRBV18	TRBJ2-7	TRBD2	TGTGCCAGCTCAGAACTAGCGTCCTACGAGCAGTACTTC	CASSELASYEQYF
-	TRBV6-1	TRBJ1-1	-	TGTGCCAGCACCGTGACAGGGAACACTGAAGCTTTCTTT	CASTVTGNTEAFF
-	TRBV19	TRBJ1-2	-	TGTGCCAGTAGTCTCTCAGGGACCCCCAACTATGGCTACACCTTC	CASSLSGTPNYGYTF
-	TRBV19	TRBJ2-7	-	TGTGCCAGTAGTGGTTACGGACAAAAGACCTACGAGCAGTACTTC	CASSGYGQKTYEQYF
few	TRBV29-1	TRBJ1-2	TRBD1	TGCAGCGTGAGGGGACAGGGCGGCTACACCTTC	CSVRGQGGYTF
-	TRBV6-6	TRBJ1-3	-	TGTGCCAGCAGACAGACTTCTGGAAACACCATATATTTT	CASRQTSGNTIYF
-	TRBV5-1	TRBJ2-7	-	TGCGCCAGCAGCTTCACAGGGACCTCCTACGAGCAGTACTTC	CASSFTGTSYEQYF
-	TRBV2	TRBJ2-7	-	TGTGCCAGCAGTGCTGGCTGGAGTGGATACGAGCAGTACTTC	CASSAGWSGYEQYF
-	TRBV12-5	TRBJ2-2	TRBD1	TGTGCTAGTGGTTTGGGACAGGGGACCGGGGAGCTGTTTTTT	CASGLGQGTGELFF
-	TRBV28	TRBJ1-3	TRBD1	TGTGCCAGCAGTTCGTCACAGGGGATCGGAAACACCATATATTTT	CASSSSQGIGNTIYF
-	TRBV6-6	TRBJ2-3	-	TGTGCCAGCAGCCCCACCCTAGATACGCAGTATTTT	CASSPTLDTQYF
-	TRBV25-1	TRBJ1-4	-	TGTGCCAGCAGTGTCAACAGGGAAAGTGAAAAACTGTTTTTT	CASSVNRESEKLFF
-	TRBV5-1	TRBJ2-3	TRBD1	TGCGCCAGCAGCTGGGGACAGACCACAGATACGCAGTATTTT	CASSWGQTTDTQYF
-	TRBV19	TRBJ2-2	-	TGTGCCACTCGGATGTGGGGGCGCGGCACCGGGGAGCTGTTTTTT	CATRMWGRGTGELFF
once	TRBV6-5	TRBJ2-1	TRBD2	TGTGCCAGCAAGGGCGGGGGGGCGCTCAATGAGCAGTTCTTC	CASKGGGALNEQFF
-	TRBV28	TRBJ2-7	-	TGTGCCAGCAGTTTAACTTCCTACGAGCAGTACTTC	CASSLTSYEQYF
-	TRBV7-2	TRBJ1-5	TRBD1	TGTGCCAGCAGCTTCTCGGGACAGTACAATCAGCCCCAGCATTTT	CASSFSGQYNQPQHF
-	TRBV14	TRBJ1-1	-	TGTGCCAGCAGCCTATGGTCGGGGGGTGAAGCTTTCTTT	CASSLWSGGEAFF